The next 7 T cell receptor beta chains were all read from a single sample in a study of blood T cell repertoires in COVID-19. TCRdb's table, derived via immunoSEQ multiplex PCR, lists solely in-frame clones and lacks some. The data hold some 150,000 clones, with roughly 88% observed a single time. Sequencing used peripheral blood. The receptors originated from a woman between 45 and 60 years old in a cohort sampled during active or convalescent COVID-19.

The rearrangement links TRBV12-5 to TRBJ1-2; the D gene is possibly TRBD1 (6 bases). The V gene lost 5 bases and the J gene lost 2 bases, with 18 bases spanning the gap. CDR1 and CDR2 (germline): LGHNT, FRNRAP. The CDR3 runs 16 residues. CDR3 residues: CASGALSRRGNYGYTF. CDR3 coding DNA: TGTGCTAGTGGTGCATTGTCCCGAAGGGGGAACTATGGCTACACCTTC. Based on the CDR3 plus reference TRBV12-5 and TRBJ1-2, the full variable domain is DARVTQTPRHKVTEMGQEVTMRCQPILGHNTVFWYRQTMMQGLELLAYFRNRAPLDDSGMPKDRFSAEMPDATLATLKIQPSEPRDSAVYFCASGALSRRGNYGYTFGSGTRLTVV.

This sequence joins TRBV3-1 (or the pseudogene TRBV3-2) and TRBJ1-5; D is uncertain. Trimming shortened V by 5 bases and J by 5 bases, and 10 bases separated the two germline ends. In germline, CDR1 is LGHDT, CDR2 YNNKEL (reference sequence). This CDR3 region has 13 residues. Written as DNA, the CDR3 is TGTGCCAGCAGCGAAGCCCGGTATCAGCCCCAGCATTTT. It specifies CASSEARYQPQHF.

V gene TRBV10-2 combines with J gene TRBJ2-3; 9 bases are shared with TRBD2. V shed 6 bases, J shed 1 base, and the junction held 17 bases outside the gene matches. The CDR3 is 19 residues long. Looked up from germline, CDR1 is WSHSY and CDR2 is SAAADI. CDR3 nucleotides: TGCGCCAGCAGACCCTCTGGGGGTAGCGGGGGCGGGGGCACAGATACGCAGTATTTT. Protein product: CASRPSGGSGGGGTDTQYF.

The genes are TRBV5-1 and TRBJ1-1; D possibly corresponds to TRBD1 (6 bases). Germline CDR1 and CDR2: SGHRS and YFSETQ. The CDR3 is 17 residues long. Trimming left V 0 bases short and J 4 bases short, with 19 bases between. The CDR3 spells CASSLATGTSFSTEAFF. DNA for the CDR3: TGCGCCAGCAGCTTGGCTACCGGGACATCTTTCAGCACTGAAGCTTTCTTT.

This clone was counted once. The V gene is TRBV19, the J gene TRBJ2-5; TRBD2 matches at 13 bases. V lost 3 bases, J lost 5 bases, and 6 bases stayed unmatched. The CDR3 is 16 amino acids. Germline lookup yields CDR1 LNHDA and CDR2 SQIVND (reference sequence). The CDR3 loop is CASSMGLAGLWETQYF. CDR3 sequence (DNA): TGTGCCAGTAGTATGGGACTAGCGGGGTTGTGGGAGACCCAGTACTTC.

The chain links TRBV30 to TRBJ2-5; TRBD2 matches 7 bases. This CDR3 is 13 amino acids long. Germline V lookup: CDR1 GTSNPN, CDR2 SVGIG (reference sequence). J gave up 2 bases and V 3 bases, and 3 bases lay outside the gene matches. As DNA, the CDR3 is TGTGCCTGGAGCGCCGGGGGGCAAGAGACCCAGTACTTC. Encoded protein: CAWSAGGQETQYF.

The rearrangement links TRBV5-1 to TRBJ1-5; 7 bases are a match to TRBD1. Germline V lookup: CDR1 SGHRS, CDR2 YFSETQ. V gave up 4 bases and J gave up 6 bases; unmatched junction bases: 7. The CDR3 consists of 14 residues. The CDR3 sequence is CASSPDRDRQPQHF. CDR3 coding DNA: TGCGCCAGCAGCCCTGACAGGGACCGTCAGCCCCAGCATTTT.